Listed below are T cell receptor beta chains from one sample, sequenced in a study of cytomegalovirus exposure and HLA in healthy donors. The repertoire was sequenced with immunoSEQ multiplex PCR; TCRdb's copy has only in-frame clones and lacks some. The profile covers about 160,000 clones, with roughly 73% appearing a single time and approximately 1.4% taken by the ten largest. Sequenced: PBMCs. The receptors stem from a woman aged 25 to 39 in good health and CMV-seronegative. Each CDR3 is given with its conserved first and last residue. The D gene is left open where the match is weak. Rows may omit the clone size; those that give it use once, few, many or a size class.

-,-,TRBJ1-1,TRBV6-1,CASSGRMNTEAFF,TGTGCCAGCAGTGGGAGAATGAACACTGAAGCTTTCTTT
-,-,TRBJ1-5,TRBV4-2,CASSQEWGAFDQPQHF,TGTGCCAGCAGCCAAGAATGGGGAGCATTCGATCAGCCCCAGCATTTT
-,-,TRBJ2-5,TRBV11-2,CASSLGGRQVGTQYF,TGTGCCAGCAGCCTTGGGGGCAGGCAAGTCGGGACCCAGTACTTC
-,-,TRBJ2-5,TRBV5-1,CASSWGEAQETQYF,TGCGCCAGCTCCTGGGGCGAAGCCCAAGAGACCCAGTACTTC
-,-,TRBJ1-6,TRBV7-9,CASSFGQTNNSPLHF,TGTGCCAGCAGCTTCGGACAGACAAATAATTCACCCCTCCACTTT
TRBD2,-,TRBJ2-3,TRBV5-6,CASSFIAGITDTQYF,TGTGCCAGCAGCTTTATAGCGGGGATCACAGATACGCAGTATTTT
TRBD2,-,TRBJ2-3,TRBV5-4,CASSLESGGAQAQYF,TGTGCCAGCAGCTTGGAAAGCGGGGGGGCGCAGGCGCAGTATTTT
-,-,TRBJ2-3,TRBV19,CASSAAIADTQYF,TGTGCCAGTAGTGCCGCTATAGCCGATACGCAGTATTTT
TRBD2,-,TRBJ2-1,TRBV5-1,CASSLAGGFSYNEQFF,TGCGCCAGCAGCTTAGCGGGGGGCTTCTCCTACAATGAGCAGTTCTTC
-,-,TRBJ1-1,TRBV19,CASSTPKGGGMNTETFF,TGTGCCAGTAGTACCCCCAAAGGGGGAGGGATGAACACTGAAACTTTCTTT
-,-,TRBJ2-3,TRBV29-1,CSVSSDGGDTQYF,TGCAGCGTTTCGAGCGACGGGGGAGATACGCAGTATTTT
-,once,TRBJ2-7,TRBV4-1,CASSQEPGQTYEQYF,TGCGCCAGCAGCCAGGAGCCGGGACAAACCTACGAGCAGTACTTC
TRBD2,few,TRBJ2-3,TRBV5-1,CASSQQPRGGGDTQYF,TGCGCCAGCAGCCAACAACCTCGGGGCGGGGGAGATACGCAGTATTTT
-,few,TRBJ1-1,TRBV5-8,CASSLGILGLTEAFF,TGTGCCAGCAGCTTGGGAATTTTAGGACTTACTGAAGCTTTCTTT
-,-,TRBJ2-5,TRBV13,CASSLSSSPQETQYF,TGTGCCAGCAGCTTATCTAGCAGCCCTCAAGAGACCCAGTACTTC
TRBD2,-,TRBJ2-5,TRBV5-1,CASSLLAGGNQETQYF,TGCGCCAGCAGCTTGTTAGCGGGGGGGAACCAAGAGACCCAGTACTTC